This T cell receptor (beta chain) was profiled in a study of T cells in Graves' hyperthyroidism and ophthalmopathy. This clonotype was seen many times. The germline gives CDR1 GTSNPN, CDR2 SVGIG (reference sequence). This CDR3 spans 14 amino acids. After removal of 4 bases from V and 0 bases from J, the junction contained 5 bases not matched to a gene. Amplified TCR beta CDR3 regions came from RNA transcripts. The primer set for the first-round RT-PCR of the TCR CDR3 was HTBI. A single record per CDR3 protein comes from TCRdb applying MiXCR to the multiplex PCR reads. This sample has roughly 280,000 distinct CDR3 sequences, with over 15% found just once.

V is TRBV30 and J is TRBJ2-7, with 8 bases fitting TRBD1. The material sequenced was blood. The receptor was derived from a woman aged 55 to 70 with Graves' ophthalmopathy. The CDR3 nucleotides are TGTGCCTGGACCCGGGACAGGTACTCCTACGAGCAGTACTTC. Translating gives CAWTRDRYSYEQYF. Complete variable domain (other parts from reference TRBV30 and TRBJ2-7): SQTIHQWPATLVQPVGSPLSLECTVEGTSNPNLYWYRQAAGRGLQLLFYSVGIGQISSEVPQNLSASRPQDRQFILSSKKLLLSDSGFYLCAWTRDRYSYEQYFGPGTRLTVT.